This T cell receptor beta chain was documented in a study of CD8 T cells in Susac syndrome. This clonotype was seen once. With random hexamers, roughly 0.5 to 1 ug RNA was reverse transcribed. Amplification of TCR beta CDR3 spanned 54 Vbeta and 13 Jbeta via immunoSEQ multiplex PCR. MiXCR, run by TCRdb on the immunoSEQ multiplex PCR reads, gives a single entry per CDR3 protein. The repertoire consists of 150,000 to 200,000 distinct CDR3 sequences, with around 94% occurring once and the leading ten covering 0.08% to 0.095%. The V gene lost 6 bases and the J gene lost 7 bases, with 13 bases spanning the gap. This CDR3 is 13 amino acids long. Sequencing of TCR beta drew on CD8+ and CD4+ T cells from blood. The multiple sclerosis control group comprised treatment-naive patients with stable or active relapsing-remitting disease. Both CD4+ and CD8+ T cells were negatively isolated, and TEMRA cells underwent FACS enrichment.

The clonotype was recovered from a human donor with multiple sclerosis. The sequencing sample was made of CD4+ T cells from PBMCs. The rearrangement joins TRBV12-3 or TRBV12-4 to TRBJ1-5; D possibly corresponds to TRBD1 (6 bases). CDR3 DNA: TGTGCCAGCAGCTGGACAGCTCGCCAGCCCCAGCATTTT. Protein sequence: CASSWTARQPQHF.